This T cell receptor (beta chain) appears in the sequencing data of a study of blood T cell repertoires in COVID-19. The CDR3 consists of 16 residues. Losses at the gene ends were 2 bases for V and 4 bases for J; bases not matched to a gene: 5. The V gene's germline CDR1 is SGDLS and CDR2 YYNGEE. This clone was observed a single time. Only in-frame clones appear in the TCRdb table, and some are missing; sequencing was by immunoSEQ multiplex PCR. Among approximately 330,000 clones, 87% were seen once, and the ten largest hold more than 7.5%. The sample taken for sequencing was peripheral blood. The chain uses TRBV9 and TRBJ2-1; 11 bases fit TRBD2. The sequence was obtained from a man in his thirties or forties with COVID-19, enrolled during active disease. CDR3 loop: CASSVSGTSGYNEQFF. Here the CDR3 DNA reads TGTGCCAGCAGCGTTTCCGGGACTAGCGGTTACAATGAGCAGTTCTTC.